This TCR beta chain is drawn from a study of blood T cells in healthy people across ages (dated by TCRdb to the mid-2010s). At the level of the whole study: In model experiments, roughly one uniquely barcoded TCR beta cDNA molecule per two T cells was captured by template switching. Four age groups were formed from the donors: young (average approximately 15 years), middle-aged (approximately 39), aged (roughly 59) and long-lived (around 82). To avoid experimental bias, donors of different ages were spread randomly across the sequencing lanes. To track age-related changes in TCR beta repertoire diversity, the study relied on deep sequencing normalized with unique cDNA molecular identifiers. Using the same blood draw, the study looked at two additional independent replicas of 1 million unique cDNA reads for two donors, one aged 18 to 30 and the other aged 80 or older.

The investigation overall reported the following: Observed TCR beta diversity per million T cells fell roughly linearly with age, and a significant reduction was already apparent by age roughly 40. Compared with the aged group, more naive CD4+ T cells, fewer expanded clones and increased TCR diversity were shown by the long-lived group, suggesting age selection. Because profiling used bulk unsorted PBMCs, naive and antigen-experienced compartments could not be compared conclusively. Estimates of total diversity based on one million sequenced T cells were regarded as lower bounds and as underestimates. The percentage of naive T cells measured by flow cytometry correlated strongly with observed TCR beta diversity. The CMV infection status of donors was not known, potentially confounding age-related changes in expanded clonotypes.

CDR1 SGHTA and CDR2 FQGNSA were looked up in the germline V gene. Ends trimmed: V by 1 base, J by 0 bases; bases unmatched to a gene: 9. The CDR3 starts with the cysteine, ends with the phenylalanine, and has 17 residues. Just the 51-base CDR3 DNA is kept, in frame starting at base 1. Library preparation used 5' RACE. The run used an Illumina HiSeq 2500. A second PCR of about 6 to 12 cycles was run with a J-beta primer mix and a sample-barcoded 5' primer. A template-switch 5' adaptor carrying 12 random nucleotides introduced a unique molecular identifier onto each TCR beta cDNA molecule. Each sample yielded at least 2.5 million CDR3-containing paired-end reads. First-strand cDNA synthesis was performed from all RNA using the Mint cDNA synthesis kit, with priming by a TRBC-specific oligonucleotide. Following uracil-DNA glycosylase treatment, a first 18-cycle PCR with universal primers M1SS and BC2_uni_R was performed on all cDNA. Per the original workflow: For normalization, 1 million high-quality reads were randomly selected from each sample, with every read carrying a distinct molecular identifier. Reads with shared molecular identifiers were discarded instead of being binned into consensus sequences. CDR3 identification, clonotype clustering and error correction used MiTCR with a Q25 quality threshold and the strictest error-elimination algorithm. A nonparametric unseen species model with Euler transformation was used to estimate a lower bound on total TCR beta diversity. In-frame beta chains were kept once TCRdb had trimmed the public reads at Q25 with fastp and called clones with MiXCR. Rows are unified per CDR3 protein, each entry keeping the most common DNA and genes. The V and J calls and clone size are TCRdb's, not the authors'. The sample includes hundreds of thousands of distinct CDR3 sequences, with roughly three fifths observed a single time. Clones ranked in the top ten supply 25% to 30% of the sample.

The donors were some 39 Caucasian individuals from Russia, aged roughly 6 to 90 years, who were systemically healthy. Each donor gave approximately 10 milliliters of peripheral blood, collected into EDTA-treated Vacutainer tubes. Ficoll-Paque density-gradient centrifugation was used to isolate PBMCs, with at least 7 million per sample. Trizol reagent was used to extract total RNA from the PBMCs, yielding at least 6 micrograms per sample. Naive CD45RAhigh/CD27high T cell percentages were measured by flow cytometry on a PBMC aliquot from every donor. The sample holds a few counts of this clonotype. Its antigen is not yet known. No base qualities exist here, and no much larger clone lies one base off it.

The TCR comes from a middle-aged man in good health. The rearrangement combines TRBV7-2 with TRBJ2-7, with 7 bases aligning to TRBD2. Input material: blood. The CDR3 loop reads CASSLGGGQLSSYEQYF. The nucleotides read TGTGCCAGCAGCTTAGGGGGAGGGCAACTAAGCTCCTACGAGCAGTACTTC.